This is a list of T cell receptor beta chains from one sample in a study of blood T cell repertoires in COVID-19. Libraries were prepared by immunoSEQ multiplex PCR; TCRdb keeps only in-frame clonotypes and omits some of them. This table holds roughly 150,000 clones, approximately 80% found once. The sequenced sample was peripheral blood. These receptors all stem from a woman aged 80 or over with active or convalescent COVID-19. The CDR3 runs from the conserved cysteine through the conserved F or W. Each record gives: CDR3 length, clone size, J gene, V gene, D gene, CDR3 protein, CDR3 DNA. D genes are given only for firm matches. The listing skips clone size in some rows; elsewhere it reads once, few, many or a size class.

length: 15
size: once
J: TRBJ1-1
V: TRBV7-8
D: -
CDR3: CASSTWGQLNTEAFF
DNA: TGTGCCAGCAGCACTTGGGGCCAATTGAACACTGAAGCTTTCTTT

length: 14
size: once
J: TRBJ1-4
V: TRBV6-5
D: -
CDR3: CASSPAGGGEKLFF
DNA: TGTGCCAGCAGCCCCGCGGGGGGCGGTGAAAAACTGTTTTTT

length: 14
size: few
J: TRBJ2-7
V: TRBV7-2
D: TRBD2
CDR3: CASSGLAGSYEQYF
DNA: TGTGCCAGCAGCGGGTTAGCGGGGTCCTACGAGCAGTACTTC

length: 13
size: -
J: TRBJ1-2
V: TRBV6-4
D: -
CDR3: CASSDEGRGSYTF
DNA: TGTGCCAGCAGTGACGAGGGCAGGGGTAGCTACACCTTC

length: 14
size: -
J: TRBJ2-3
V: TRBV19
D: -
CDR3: CASSITRSADTQYF
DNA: TGTGCCAGTAGTATAACTAGAAGCGCAGATACGCAGTATTTT

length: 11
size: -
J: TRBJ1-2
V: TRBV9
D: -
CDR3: CASSARYGYTF
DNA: TGTGCCAGCAGCGCCCGGTATGGCTACACCTTC

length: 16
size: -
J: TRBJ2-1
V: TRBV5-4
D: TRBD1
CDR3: CASSLYHGTGSGEQFF
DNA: TGTGCCAGCAGCTTGTACCACGGGACAGGGTCGGGTGAGCAGTTCTTC

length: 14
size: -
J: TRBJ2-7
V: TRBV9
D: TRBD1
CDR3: CASSEGDSPYEQYF
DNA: TGTGCCAGCAGCGAGGGGGACAGTCCCTACGAGCAGTACTTC

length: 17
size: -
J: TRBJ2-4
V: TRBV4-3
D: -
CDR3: CASSQDPGVRGEDIQYF
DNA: TGCGCCAGCAGCCAAGATCCTGGGGTCAGGGGCGAGGACATTCAGTACTTC

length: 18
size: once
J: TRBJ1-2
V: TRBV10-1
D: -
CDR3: CASSECWSGNVRGYGYTF
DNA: TGCGCCAGCAGTGAGTGTTGGTCAGGGAATGTACGTGGCTATGGCTACACCTTC

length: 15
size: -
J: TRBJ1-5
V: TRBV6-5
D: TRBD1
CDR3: CASTLTGTGNQPQHF
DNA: TGTGCCAGCACCTTAACCGGGACAGGCAATCAGCCCCAGCATTTT

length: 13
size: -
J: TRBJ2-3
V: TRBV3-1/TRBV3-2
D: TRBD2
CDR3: CASSQASGGTQYF
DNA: TGTGCCAGCAGCCAAGCGAGCGGGGGGACGCAGTATTTT

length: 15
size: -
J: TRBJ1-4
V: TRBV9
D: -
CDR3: CASSVAGVANEKLFF
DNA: TGTGCCAGCAGCGTAGCAGGGGTAGCTAATGAAAAACTGTTTTTT

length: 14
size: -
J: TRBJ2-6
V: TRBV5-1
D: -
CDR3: CASSINSGANVLTF
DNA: TGCGCCAGCAGCATAAACTCTGGGGCCAACGTCCTGACTTTC

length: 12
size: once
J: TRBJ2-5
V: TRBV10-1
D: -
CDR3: CASSEEQETQYF
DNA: TGCGCCAGCAGTGAAGAGCAAGAGACCCAGTACTTC

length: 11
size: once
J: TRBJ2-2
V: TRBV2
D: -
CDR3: CASRNTGELFF
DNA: TGTGCCAGTAGAAACACCGGGGAGCTGTTTTTT

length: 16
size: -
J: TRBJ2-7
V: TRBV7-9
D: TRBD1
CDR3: CASSATTGAFSYEQYF
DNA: TGTGCCAGCAGCGCCACCACAGGGGCATTTTCCTACGAGCAGTACTTC

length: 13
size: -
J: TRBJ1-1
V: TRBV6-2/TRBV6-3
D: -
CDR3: CASSYSTRTEAFF
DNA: TGTGCCAGCAGTTACTCGACACGTACTGAAGCTTTCTTT

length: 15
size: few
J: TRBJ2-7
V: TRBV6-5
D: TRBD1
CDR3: CASSYSGTGPYEQYF
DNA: TGTGCCAGCAGTTACTCTGGGACAGGGCCCTACGAGCAGTACTTC

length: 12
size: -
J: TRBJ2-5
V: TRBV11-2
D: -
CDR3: CASSSRGETQYF
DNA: TGTGCCAGCAGCTCACGGGGGGAGACCCAGTACTTC

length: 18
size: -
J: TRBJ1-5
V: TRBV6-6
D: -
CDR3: CASSPLRPDGHSNQPQHF
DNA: TGTGCCAGCAGTCCACTGCGCCCGGACGGACATAGCAATCAGCCCCAGCATTTT

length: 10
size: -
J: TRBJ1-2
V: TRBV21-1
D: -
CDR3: CASSRGGYTF
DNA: TGTGCCAGCAGCAGAGGTGGCTACACCTTC

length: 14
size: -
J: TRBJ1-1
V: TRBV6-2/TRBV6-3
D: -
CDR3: CASSGGGVDTEAFF
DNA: TGTGCCAGCAGTGGGGGGGGAGTGGACACTGAAGCTTTCTTT

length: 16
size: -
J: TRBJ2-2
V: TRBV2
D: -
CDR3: CASSGAQKGRNGELFF
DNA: TGTGCCAGCAGTGGGGCCCAGAAAGGGAGAAACGGGGAGCTGTTTTTT

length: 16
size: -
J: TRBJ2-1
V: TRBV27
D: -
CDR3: CASSGVAALQDNEQFF
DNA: TGTGCCAGCAGTGGGGTAGCGGCCCTCCAGGACAATGAGCAGTTCTTC

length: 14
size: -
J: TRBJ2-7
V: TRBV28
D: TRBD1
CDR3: CASSLGQGSYEQYF
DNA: TGTGCCAGCAGTCTGGGACAGGGGTCCTACGAGCAGTACTTC

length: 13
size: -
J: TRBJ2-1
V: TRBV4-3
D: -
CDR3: CASSQDGTSEQFF
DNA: TGCGCCAGCAGCCAAGATGGGACAAGTGAGCAGTTCTTC

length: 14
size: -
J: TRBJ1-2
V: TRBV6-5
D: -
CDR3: CASSPNLNRAGYTF
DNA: TGTGCCAGCAGCCCAAATTTAAACAGGGCTGGCTACACCTTC

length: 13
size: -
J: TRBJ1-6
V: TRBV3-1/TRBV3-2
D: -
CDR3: CASSQAPPGSLHF
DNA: TGTGCCAGCAGCCAAGCCCCTCCGGGGTCCCTCCACTTT

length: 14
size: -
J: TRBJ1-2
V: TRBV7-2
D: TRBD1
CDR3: CASSLGTGGQVYTF
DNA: TGTGCCAGCAGCTTAGGGACAGGGGGCCAGGTCTACACCTTC

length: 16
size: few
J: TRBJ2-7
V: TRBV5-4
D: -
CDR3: CASSWVSGFDSYEQYF
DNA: TGTGCCAGCAGCTGGGTGTCAGGGTTTGACTCCTACGAGCAGTACTTC

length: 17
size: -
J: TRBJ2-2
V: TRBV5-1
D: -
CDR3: CASRGVAGSSNTGELFF
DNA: TGCGCCAGCAGAGGGGTGGCGGGGTCCTCGAACACCGGGGAGCTGTTTTTT

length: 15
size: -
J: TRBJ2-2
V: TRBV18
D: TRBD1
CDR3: CASSPWTGTTGELFF
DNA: TGTGCCAGCTCACCCTGGACAGGAACCACCGGGGAGCTGTTTTTT

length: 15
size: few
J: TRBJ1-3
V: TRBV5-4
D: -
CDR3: CASSLPPGPGNTIYF
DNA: TGTGCCAGCAGCTTGCCCCCGGGTCCCGGAAACACCATATATTTT

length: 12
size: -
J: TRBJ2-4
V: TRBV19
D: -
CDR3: CASSFSKNIQYF
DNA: TGTGCCAGTAGTTTCAGTAAGAACATTCAGTACTTC

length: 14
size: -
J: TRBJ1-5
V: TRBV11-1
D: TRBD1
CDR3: CASSRTGSNQPQHF
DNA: TGTGCCAGCAGTCGGACAGGGAGCAATCAGCCCCAGCATTTT

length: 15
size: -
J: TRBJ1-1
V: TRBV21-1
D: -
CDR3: CASSKGAGGNTEAFF
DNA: TGTGCCAGCAGCAAAGGGGCAGGGGGGAACACTGAAGCTTTCTTT

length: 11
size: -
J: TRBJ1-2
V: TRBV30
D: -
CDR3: CAWKTEPGYTF
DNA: TGTGCCTGGAAAACGGAGCCTGGCTACACCTTC

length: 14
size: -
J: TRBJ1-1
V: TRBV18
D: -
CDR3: CASSGGVGDTEAFF
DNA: TGTGCCAGCTCTGGGGGGGTCGGGGACACTGAAGCTTTCTTT

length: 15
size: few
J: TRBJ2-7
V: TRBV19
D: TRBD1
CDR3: CASSIAQGESYEQYF
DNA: TGTGCCAGTAGTATAGCCCAGGGGGAATCCTACGAGCAGTACTTC